The clone carrying this TCR beta chain has a handful of counts. The V gene lost 8 bases and the J gene lost 1 base, with 13 bases spanning the gap. The CDR3 extends over 13 amino acids. CDR1 and CDR2 from the germline V gene are SGHRS and YFSETQ. This record belongs to a study of identical twins. TCRdb used MiXCR to reprocess the 5' RACE reads, holding one entry per CDR3 protein. The table records some 440,000 distinct CDR3 sequences, approximately 24% of them present only once. A further study also used this sample, focusing on T cells expressing NK-cell markers. This second report adds: Roughly six donors showed dominant NKG2C+ clonotypes comprising about 1.0-8% of their CD8+ T cells.

This rearrangement joins TRBV5-1 to TRBJ2-7; D is unclear. The TCR originated in a woman in her late teens or twenties in good health. Sequencing was done on a sample of CD4+ T cells sorted from blood. The chain's CDR3 is CASGNGWSYEQYF. The CDR3 DNA follows: TGCGCCAGTGGTAACGGGTGGTCCTACGAGCAGTACTTC.